Presented here are 31 T cell receptor beta chains from one specimen sequenced in a study of blood T cell repertoires in COVID-19. The method was immunoSEQ multiplex PCR; TCRdb's version includes in-frame clones alone and lacks a portion of them. The sample records some 250,000 clones, around 80% being singletons. Sequences were obtained from peripheral blood. The receptor source for this set is an older man with acute or convalescent COVID-19.

J is TRBJ2-7 and V is TRBV3-1 (or the pseudogene TRBV3-2); D remains unclear. The CDR3 has 15 residues. CDR1 LGHDT and CDR2 YNNKEL come from the germline V gene (reference sequence). V lost 1 base and J lost 1, with 11 bases in between. Here the CDR3 reads CASSQAPSISYEQYF. CDR3 coding DNA: TGTGCCAGCAGCCAAGCGCCTAGTATTTCCTACGAGCAGTACTTC.

This chain connects TRBV27 to TRBJ1-1; no clear D gene. V lost 7 bases and J lost 0, with 9 bases in between. The CDR3 length is 13 residues. Germline V gene sequence: CDR1 MNHEY, CDR2 SMNVEV (reference sequence). CDR3 loop: CASIGWMNTEAFF. CDR3 sequence (DNA): TGTGCCAGCATCGGGTGGATGAACACTGAAGCTTTCTTT.

The rearrangement joins TRBV3-1 (or the pseudogene TRBV3-2) to TRBJ2-2; D is ambiguous. This CDR3 has 15 amino acids. The ends were cut back, 3 bases at V and 3 bases at J, with 11 bases in the middle. Germline CDR1 LGHDT, CDR2 YNNKEL (reference sequence). The CDR3 reads CASSQGSRYTGELFF. As DNA, the CDR3 is TGTGCCAGCAGCCAGGGTAGCCGTTACACCGGGGAGCTGTTTTTT.

This chain connects TRBV5-1 to TRBJ2-7, with TRBD2 matching 7 bases. CDR1 is SGHRS and CDR2 is YFSETQ in the germline V gene. There are 15 residues in the CDR3. J gave up 2 bases and V 2 bases, and 7 bases lay outside the gene matches. DNA for the CDR3: TGCGCCAGCAGCTTCGCTAGCGGTCGAACCTACGAGCAGTACTTC. It codes for CASSFASGRTYEQYF.

The gene calls are TRBV7-2 and TRBJ2-6, with TRBD1 identical over 9 bases. Trimming removed 6 bases from V and 2 bases from J; junction bases left unmatched: 2. The CDR3 spans 15 residues. CDR1 SGHTA and CDR2 FQGNSA come from the germline V gene. The CDR3 sequence: CASSRQGAGANVLTF. The CDR3 DNA reads TGTGCCAGCAGTCGACAGGGGGCTGGGGCCAACGTCCTGACTTTC.

CDR3 bases: TGTGCCAGCAGCTTAAAACTAGCGGGGAGCTCCTACAATGAGCAGTTCTTC. Translated: CASSLKLAGSSYNEQFF. The chain couples TRBV7-6 to TRBJ2-1; 10 bases are shared with TRBD2. V was pared by 2 bases and J by 0 bases, with 4 bases of the junction left unmatched. Germline-derived CDR1 and CDR2 are SGHVS and FNYEAQ. The CDR3 covers 17 residues.

The chain recombines TRBV6-4 with TRBJ2-1, with TRBD2 matching 11 bases. V lost 3 bases and J lost 15; bases outside the gene matches: 7. Germline lookup yields CDR1 MRHNA and CDR2 SNTAGT. The CDR3 spans 13 residues. The CDR3 nucleotides read TGTGCCAGCAGTGATGCCGGGACTAGCGGATTGTTCTTC. This codes for CASSDAGTSGLFF.

The gene calls are TRBV2 and TRBJ2-5; 15 bases are a match to TRBD2. The length of the CDR3 is 17 residues. V was clipped by 6 bases and J by 13 bases; unmatched bases: 18. Germline-derived CDR1 and CDR2 are SNHLY and FYNNEI. The CDR3 region has the DNA TGTGCCAGCAGGCGTCGGGACTTAGGACTAGCGGGGGGGAATTGGTACTTC. This gives the protein CASRRRDLGLAGGNWYF.

This clone was seen a handful of times. V gene TRBV2 combines with J gene TRBJ2-3; D possibly corresponds to TRBD2 (6 bases). V was shortened by 7 bases and J by 3 bases, with 8 bases between the two germline ends. The CDR3 runs to 12 residues. Germline CDR1 SNHLY, CDR2 FYNNEI. CDR3 loop: CASTGGTDTQYF. The CDR3, as DNA: TGTGCCAGCACCGGGGGTACAGATACGCAGTATTTT.

This clone was found once. V is TRBV3-1 (or the pseudogene TRBV3-2) and J is TRBJ1-6; 8 bases match TRBD1. This CDR3 comprises 16 residues. The V gene's germline CDR1 is LGHDT and CDR2 YNNKEL (reference sequence). With 3 bases clipped from V and 4 bases from J, the junction kept 5 bases outside the gene matches. The CDR3 coding sequence is TGTGCCAGCAGCCAGCCAGGACAGGGTTATAATTCACCCCTCCACTTT. Its protein is CASSQPGQGYNSPLHF.

The chain is built from TRBV7-3 and TRBJ2-1, with D hard to call. Trimming left V 0 bases short and J 9 bases short, with 9 bases between. Germline V CDR1 and CDR2: SGHTA, FQGTGA. This CDR3 comprises 13 residues. The CDR3 spells CASSLTRVSEQFF. CDR3 in DNA: TGTGCCAGCAGCTTAACACGTGTCAGTGAGCAGTTCTTC.

This chain uses TRBV7-2 with TRBJ2-6; possibly TRBD1 for D (6 bases). V lost 9 bases and J lost 6, with 12 bases in between. The CDR3 has 13 residues. Germline loops: CDR1 SGHTA, CDR2 FQGNSA. CDR3 nucleotide sequence: TGTGCCAGGGCCAGGGGTGAGGCCAACGTCCTGACTTTC. This sequence encodes CARARGEANVLTF.

This chain joins TRBV30 and TRBJ2-2, with D maybe TRBD1 (6 bases). V was shortened by 3 bases and J by 6 bases, with 8 bases between the two germline ends. The CDR3 consists of 12 residues. Germline V gives CDR1 GTSNPN, CDR2 SVGIG (reference sequence). CDR3 sequence: CAWRNRAGELFF. CDR3 coding DNA: TGTGCCTGGAGAAACAGGGCCGGGGAGCTGTTTTTT.

The chain employs TRBV30 and TRBJ2-3, with a weak D call TRBD2 (7 bases). The length of the CDR3 is 16 residues. The germline V gene has CDR1 GTSNPN and CDR2 SVGIG (reference sequence). V dropped 3 bases and J dropped 4 bases, with 20 bases sitting between them. CDR3 region: CAWRIGGAVIADTQYF. The CDR3 nucleotides read TGTGCCTGGAGGATAGGGGGGGCCGTAATTGCAGATACGCAGTATTTT.

The rearrangement joins TRBV3-1 (or the pseudogene TRBV3-2) to TRBJ2-5; 8 positions agree with TRBD1. The junction had 3 bases not matched to a gene; V was cut back by 4 bases and J by 5 bases. CDR1 LGHDT and CDR2 YNNKEL come from the germline V gene (reference sequence). The CDR3 consists of 13 residues. This CDR3 reads CASSPGTGETQYF. The CDR3 nucleotides read TGTGCCAGCAGCCCAGGGACAGGCGAGACCCAGTACTTC.

This clone occurred a few times. The chain uses TRBV15 and TRBJ1-3; D is undetermined. Trimming cost V 6 bases and J 0 bases, with 9 bases left between them. In germline, CDR1 is LNHNV, CDR2 YYDKDF (reference sequence). This CDR3 region has 14 residues. In DNA, the CDR3 is TGTGCCACCAGTGACTGGTACTCTGGAAACACCATATATTTT. Translating gives CATSDWYSGNTIYF. Full variable domain (outside the CDR3, taken from reference TRBV15 and TRBJ1-3): DAMVIQNPRYQVTQFGKPVTLSCSQTLNHNVMYWYQQKSSQAPKLLFHYYDKDFNNEADTPDNFQSRRPNTSFCFLDIRSPGLGDTAMYLCATSDWYSGNTIYFGEGSWLTVV.

The gene calls are TRBV6-5 and TRBJ1-2; no definite D call. The CDR3 spans 13 residues. Per germline, CDR1 MNHEY and CDR2 SVGAGI. V was clipped by 6 bases and J by 2 bases, with 10 bases between them. CDR3 bases: TGTGCCAGCAGAAACTATGAGAACTATGGCTACACCTTC. This gives the protein CASRNYENYGYTF.

The V gene is TRBV9, the J gene TRBJ1-1; D unclear. CDR1 and CDR2 from the germline V gene are SGDLS and YYNGEE. Trimming left V 2 bases short and J 0 bases short, with 5 bases between. The CDR3 runs 13 residues. CDR3 in amino acids: CASSVSMNTEAFF. CDR3 nucleotides: TGTGCCAGCAGCGTCAGTATGAACACTGAAGCTTTCTTT. The full variable domain, with the rest looked up from reference TRBV9 and TRBJ1-1, is DSGVTQTPKHLITATGQRVTLRCSPRSGDLSVYWYQQSLDQGLQFLIQYYNGEERAKGNILERFSAQQFPDLHSELNLSSLELGDSALYFCASSVSMNTEAFFGQGTRLTVV.

This chain uses TRBV29-1 with TRBJ2-1; TRBD1 might be the D (5 bases). Trimming pared 7 bases from V and 4 bases from J, leaving 11 bases between. The CDR3 contains 12 residues. CDR1 is SQVTM, CDR2 ANQGSEA, per germline. CDR3 amino acids: CSASRQYNEQFF. The CDR3 DNA follows: TGCAGCGCAAGCAGACAGTACAATGAGCAGTTCTTC.

The genes are TRBV28 and TRBJ1-6, with D uncertain. CDR3 length equals 11 residues. V was clipped by 7 bases and J by 10 bases, with 8 bases between them. Germline assignment: CDR1 MDHEN and CDR2 SYDVKM. As DNA, the CDR3 is TGTGCCAGCACCACGGGATCACCCCTCCACTTT. This codes for CASTTGSPLHF.

J is TRBJ2-3 and V is TRBV6-5, with a possible D match to TRBD2 (6 bases). Germline V gives CDR1 MNHEY, CDR2 SVGAGI. Trimming removed 1 base from V and 3 bases from J, with 8 bases in between. CDR3 length: 14 amino acids. The CDR3 here is CASSYFAGTDTQYF. The CDR3 DNA sequence: TGTGCCAGCAGTTACTTCGCGGGAACAGATACGCAGTATTTT.

The chain carries TRBV4-1 and TRBJ2-5; 7 bases are shared with TRBD1. The CDR3 totals 15 residues. Germline lookup yields CDR1 MGHRA and CDR2 YSYEKL. Losses at the gene ends were 5 bases for V and 0 bases for J; bases not matched to a gene: 6. CDR3 in DNA: TGCGCCAGCAGCTATGACAGGGAACACCAAGAGACCCAGTACTTC. This translates into CASSYDREHQETQYF.

The V and J genes are TRBV7-2 and TRBJ2-2; TRBD2 aligns across 11 bases. V shed 0 bases and J 5 bases; nucleotides not matched to a gene: 5. Germline-derived CDR1 and CDR2 are SGHTA and FQGNSA. CDR3 size: 17 residues. CDR3 sequence: CASSLALASGRTGELFF. Written as DNA, the CDR3 is TGTGCCAGCAGCTTAGCGCTTGCTAGCGGGAGGACCGGGGAGCTGTTTTTT.

This clone showed up just once. As DNA, the CDR3 is TGTGCCAGCAGTTACGGTGGGCTGCCCGGATCGGAGCAGTTCTTC. This translates into CASSYGGLPGSEQFF. The chain carries TRBV6-5 and TRBJ2-1, with D uncertain. CDR3 length equals 15 residues. Trimming took off 2 bases at V and 10 bases at J, with 18 bases between the two ends. Germline-derived CDR1 and CDR2 are MNHEY and SVGAGI.

J is TRBJ1-6 and V is TRBV18; 11 bases are shared with TRBD1. The CDR3 is 14 residues long. V trimming: 6 bases; J trimming: 9 bases; junction bases outside the gene matches: 4. In germline, CDR1 is KGHSH, CDR2 LQKENI. CDR3 nucleotides: TGTGCCAGCTCGAACGGACAGGGGGCTTCACCCCTCCACTTT. This sequence encodes CASSNGQGASPLHF.

V is TRBV2 and J is TRBJ1-3; the D gene is possibly TRBD1 (5 bases). V gave up 7 bases and J gave up 4 bases, with 17 bases separating them. This CDR3 spans 15 amino acids. CDR1 and CDR2 from the germline V gene are SNHLY and FYNNEI. CDR3 nucleotides: TGTGCCAGCACCCTCGCCGGGGGGGTCGGAAACACCATATATTTT. It translates to CASTLAGGVGNTIYF.

J is TRBJ2-2 and V is TRBV5-1; D perhaps matches TRBD1 (7 bases). Germline values: CDR1 SGHRS, CDR2 YFSETQ. V was trimmed by 7 bases and J by 3 bases, leaving 19 bases between them. CDR3 size: 16 residues. Written as DNA, the CDR3 is TGCGCCAGCCCTCGCCAGGGGGGCCCAGACACCGGGGAGCTGTTTTTT. It translates to CASPRQGGPDTGELFF.

The chain joins TRBV3-1 (or the pseudogene TRBV3-2) to TRBJ2-1, with D perhaps matching TRBD1 (5 bases). V gave up 0 bases and J gave up 0 bases, with 12 bases separating them. CDR1 is LGHDT and CDR2 is YNNKEL in the germline V gene (reference sequence). The CDR3 contains 17 residues. The DNA of the CDR3 is TGTGCCAGCAGCCAAGACGGACATCAGAACTCCTACAATGAGCAGTTCTTC. Its protein is CASSQDGHQNSYNEQFF.

V gene TRBV28 combines with J gene TRBJ1-1; D call uncertain. The CDR3 has 14 residues. From germline, CDR1 is MDHEN and CDR2 SYDVKM. V was trimmed by 3 bases and J by 7 bases, leaving 15 bases between them. DNA of the CDR3: TGTGCCAGCAGTTTCGTCCCCCCGAGGAATGAAGCTTTCTTT. The encoded protein is CASSFVPPRNEAFF.

The chain joins TRBV5-8 to TRBJ2-1; D unresolved. V was cut by 4 bases and J by 9 bases, with 8 bases left in between. The CDR3 sequence is 11 residues long. Germline lookup yields CDR1 SGHTS and CDR2 YDEGEE. This chain's CDR3 is CASSRRGEQFF. For the CDR3, the DNA is TGTGCCAGCAGCCGCCGAGGTGAGCAGTTCTTC.

This rearrangement joins TRBV3-1 (or the pseudogene TRBV3-2) to TRBJ2-7; 7 bases are shared with TRBD2. V lost 4 bases and J lost 2; bases outside the gene matches: 8. The germline CDR1 and CDR2 sequences are LGHDT and YNNKEL (reference sequence). This CDR3 is built from 15 residues. The CDR3: CASSLRGAGAYEQYF. Here the CDR3 DNA reads TGTGCCAGCAGCCTCCGGGGTGCGGGAGCCTACGAGCAGTACTTC.